The sequence of this T cell receptor (beta chain) was determined in a study of CD8 T cells in ankylosing spondylitis. In making TCR beta libraries, quantitative 5'-RACE with molecular barcodes was used. Via MiXCR, TCRdb re-called the 5' RACE reads, giving one row per CDR3 protein. Among 200,000 to 250,000 distinct CDR3 sequences listed, roughly 10% were seen once. CDR1 is LGHDT, CDR2 YNNKEL, per germline (reference sequence). CDR3 length: 17 amino acids. V lost 1 base and J lost 2, with 14 bases in between. Study results and caveats: Clones linked with disease were CD8+ and fairly uncommon in the peripheral blood. Several of the motif variants were reported before in synovial fluid and blood from reactive arthritis. The authors reported significant enrichment of disease-linked clones in matched ankylosing spondylitis synovial fluid.

With respect to this clonotype: What it recognizes is unknown.

The genes are TRBV3-1 and TRBJ1-4; D might be TRBD1 (5 bases). The receptor comes from a male donor with ankylosing spondylitis or in good health (not recorded which). The sample taken for sequencing was blood, either unsorted or a sorted T cell fraction (not recorded which). CDR3 amino acids: CASSQGVGASTNEKLFF. The CDR3, as DNA: TGTGCCAGCAGCCAAGGCGTAGGGGCGTCGACTAATGAAAAACTGTTTTTT. Variable domain in full (rest from reference TRBV3-1 and TRBJ1-4): DTAVSQTPKYLVTQMGNDKSIKCEQNLGHDTMYWYKQDSKKFLKIMFSYNNKELIINETVPNRFSPKSPDKAHLNLHINSLELGDSAVYFCASSQGVGASTNEKLFFGSGTQLSVL.